This T cell receptor beta chain originates from a study of T cells in Graves' hyperthyroidism and ophthalmopathy. Study outcomes and limitations: Prediction of ophthalmopathy progression came a median 6.5 months pre-onset.

This clonotype was seen repeatedly, ten times or more. Its antigen is unknown. Using RNA transcripts as the source, TCR beta CDR3 regions were amplified. The HTBI primer set was used in a first-round RT-PCR of the TCR CDR3. MiXCR was run by TCRdb on the multiplex PCR reads, yielding one entry per CDR3 protein. Of about 680,000 distinct CDR3 sequences listed, 35% were seen once; the top ten hold less than 40%. Clinical symptoms, serum thyroxine, TRAb, thyroid ultrasound and orbital computed tomography informed diagnoses. Germline CDR1 is LNHDA and CDR2 is SQIVND (reference sequence). The CDR3 covers 14 residues. The V end was cut by 3 bases, the J end by 3 bases, with 8 bases between.

This sequence originates from a woman in her forties with Graves' hyperthyroidism. Sequencing input: blood. The chain joins TRBV19 to TRBJ1-4; D remains unclear. The CDR3 region is CASSITGANEKLFF. CDR3 nucleotides: TGTGCCAGTAGTATTACTGGGGCTAATGAAAAACTGTTTTTT.